Below are 24 T cell receptor beta chains sequenced from a single sample in a study of T cells in narcolepsy. Here immunoSEQ multiplex PCR was the method, and the copy in TCRdb shows in-frame clones only, minus some. This table has about 30,000 clones, roughly four fifths appearing once. The sample consisted of CD45RA- memory CD4+ T cells from PBMCs. These TCRs come from a human donor with narcolepsy.

The chain uses TRBV5-1 and TRBJ2-1, with TRBD2 as a possible D gene (5 bases). CDR1 SGHRS and CDR2 YFSETQ come from the germline V gene. V lost 0 bases to trimming and J lost 16 bases, with 11 bases between them. The CDR3 has 11 amino acids. The CDR3 DNA reads TGCGCCAGCAGCTTGGCCGGGGTAGAATTCTTC. Encoded protein: CASSLAGVEFF. Complete variable domain (other parts from reference TRBV5-1 and TRBJ2-1): KAGVTQTPRYLIKTRGQQVTLSCSPISGHRSVSWYQQTPGQGLQFLFEYFSETQRNKGNFPGRFSGRQFSNSRSEMNVSTLELGDSALYLCASSLAGVEFFGPGTRLTVL.

In nucleotides, the CDR3 is TGCGCCAGCAGCTCCTCAGGTTTTAGCACTGAAGCTTTCTTT. Amino acid sequence: CASSSSGFSTEAFF. The rearrangement links TRBV5-1 to TRBJ1-1; no clear D gene. The CDR3 is 14 residues long. The V gene's germline CDR1 is SGHRS and CDR2 YFSETQ. The ends were cut back, 3 bases at V and 4 bases at J, with 13 bases in the middle.

The V gene is TRBV28, the J gene TRBJ1-1; no clear D. There are 12 residues in the CDR3. The V end was cut by 1 base, the J end by 11 bases, with 11 bases between. Germline V gives CDR1 MDHEN, CDR2 SYDVKM. CDR3 bases: TGTGCCAGCAGTTTATTGGGCCCGGAGGCTTTCTTT. This gives the protein CASSLLGPEAFF.

In its sample, this clone was seen a few times. The rearrangement links TRBV6-1 to TRBJ1-6, with TRBD1 matching over 8 bases. This CDR3 spans 15 amino acids. V lost 8 bases, J lost 1 base, and 4 bases stayed unmatched. Germline loops: CDR1 MNHNS, CDR2 SASEGT. The CDR3 bases are TGTGCCAGCGGACAGGGATCTTCCTATAATTCACCCCTCCACTTT. It specifies CASGQGSSYNSPLHF.

The genes are TRBV27 and TRBJ2-6; D is unresolved. Germline lookup yields CDR1 MNHEY and CDR2 SMNVEV (reference sequence). The V and J ends lost 5 bases and 2 bases respectively, with 16 bases between them. The CDR3 length is 17 residues. The CDR3 reads CASSPGLFDTGANVLTF. CDR3 in DNA: TGTGCCAGCAGTCCAGGCCTTTTTGACACTGGGGCCAACGTCCTGACTTTC.

The chain joins TRBV5-6 to TRBJ1-6; D possibly corresponds to TRBD1 (6 bases). The CDR3 sequence is 14 residues long. Germline values: CDR1 SGHDT, CDR2 YYEEEE. V lost 3 bases and J lost 7, with 11 bases in between. The CDR3 sequence: CASSSRGANSPLHF. The CDR3 DNA reads as TGTGCCAGCAGCTCCAGGGGCGCAAATTCACCCCTCCACTTT. The full variable domain, rest sourced from reference TRBV5-6 and TRBJ1-6, is DAGVTQSPTHLIKTRGQQVTLRCSPKSGHDTVSWYQQALGQGPQFIFQYYEEEERQRGNFPDRFSGHQFPNYSSELNVNALLLGDSALYLCASSSRGANSPLHFGNGTRLTVT.

This clone came up once. V usage is TRBV7-2 and J usage is TRBJ2-7, with 7 bases fitting TRBD2. The CDR3 contains 15 residues. CDR1 is SGHTA and CDR2 is FQGNSA in the germline V gene. V trimming: 2 bases; J trimming: 4 bases; junction bases outside the gene matches: 8. CDR3 nucleotides: TGTGCCAGCAGCTTACTAGGAGCGGGACGGTACGAGCAGTACTTC. As protein: CASSLLGAGRYEQYF.

The chain is built from TRBV2 and TRBJ2-7; 7 bases match TRBD1. Germline lookup yields CDR1 SNHLY and CDR2 FYNNEI. This CDR3 contains 15 residues. V shed 7 bases and J 0 bases; nucleotides not matched to a gene: 9. The CDR3 DNA is TGTGCCAGCACTACCCCCCGGACAGGCTCCTACGAGCAGTACTTC. Residues: CASTTPRTGSYEQYF. The whole variable domain, filled in from reference TRBV2 and TRBJ2-7, reads EPEVTQTPSHQVTQMGQEVILRCVPISNHLYFYWYRQILGQKVEFLVSFYNNEISEKSEIFDDQFSVERPDGSNFTLKIRSTKLEDSAMYFCASTTPRTGSYEQYFGPGTRLTVT.

The chain links TRBV5-4 to TRBJ1-1, with D unclear. V was cut by 4 bases and J by 1 base, with 11 bases left in between. This CDR3 is 14 amino acids long. CDR1 SGHNT and CDR2 YYREEE come from the germline V gene (reference sequence). CDR3 nucleotide sequence: TGTGCCAGCAGCATCTTGGCCCGGAACACTGAAGCTTTCTTT. Protein sequence: CASSILARNTEAFF.

In this sample, this clone turned up once. The chain links TRBV5-4 to TRBJ1-1, with D possibly matching TRBD1 (5 bases). Trimming took off 4 bases at V and 11 bases at J, with 12 bases between the two ends. Germline V CDR1 and CDR2: SGHNT, YYREEE (reference sequence). This CDR3 region has 11 residues. The CDR3 nucleotides are TGTGCCAGCAGCAGGGGACTAGGGGCTTTCTTT. Amino acids: CASSRGLGAFF.

The genes are TRBV28 and TRBJ2-5; tentatively, D is TRBD1 (6 bases). This CDR3 is 14 amino acids long. The germline V gene has CDR1 MDHEN and CDR2 SYDVKM. Trimming stripped 2 bases from V and 5 bases from J, with 12 bases between. The CDR3 sequence: CASSLSQGSETQYF. CDR3 DNA: TGTGCCAGCAGTTTAAGTCAGGGGTCCGAGACCCAGTACTTC.

V is TRBV6-1 and J is TRBJ2-7; 7 positions match TRBD2. CDR1 is MNHNS, CDR2 SASEGT, per germline. The CDR3 spans 14 residues. Trimming removed 8 bases from V and 3 bases from J; junction bases left unmatched: 10. This CDR3 is CASASGLGVYEQYF. DNA for the CDR3: TGTGCCAGCGCCAGCGGACTAGGAGTCTACGAGCAGTACTTC.

This clone was counted a few times. The CDR3, as DNA: TGTGCCAGCAGTGACCCGAATATTAACTATGGCTACACCTTC. Residues: CASSDPNINYGYTF. The chain joins TRBV2 to TRBJ1-2; D is unclear. Germline V gene data show CDR1 as SNHLY and CDR2 as FYNNEI. There are 14 residues in the CDR3. The germline V and J ends were trimmed by 3 bases and 1 base, with 9 bases remaining between them. The whole variable domain, filled in from reference TRBV2 and TRBJ1-2, reads EPEVTQTPSHQVTQMGQEVILRCVPISNHLYFYWYRQILGQKVEFLVSFYNNEISEKSEIFDDQFSVERPDGSNFTLKIRSTKLEDSAMYFCASSDPNINYGYTFGSGTRLTVV.

The gene calls are TRBV5-5 and TRBJ2-7, with 7 nucleotides matching TRBD2. V shed 2 bases and J 2 bases; nucleotides not matched to a gene: 4. This CDR3 comprises 14 residues. Germline V CDR1 and CDR2: SGHKS, YYEKEE (reference sequence). The CDR3 here is CASSFGGIAYEQYF. The CDR3 DNA sequence: TGTGCCAGCAGCTTCGGGGGGATTGCCTACGAGCAGTACTTC.

The chain is built from TRBV11-2 and TRBJ2-3, with D possibly matching TRBD2 (7 bases). Germline V gene lookup returns CDR1 SGHAT and CDR2 FQNNGV. The CDR3 extends over 13 amino acids. The V gene lost 4 bases and the J gene lost 4 bases, with 9 bases spanning the gap. CDR3 sequence: CASSWGGPDTQYF. As DNA, the CDR3 is TGTGCCAGCAGCTGGGGGGGGCCAGATACGCAGTATTTT.

The chain recombines TRBV28 with TRBJ1-1; possible D gene TRBD1, 6 bases. The CDR3 is 14 residues long. V was cut by 7 bases and J by 4 bases, with 16 bases left in between. Germline loops: CDR1 MDHEN, CDR2 SYDVKM. The CDR3 DNA reads as TGTGCCAGCACCCGGGGGGGCGCGGGCACTGAAGCTTTCTTT. This codes for CASTRGGAGTEAFF.

About this clone: The junction and the germline gene differ at one end; a read error may be behind it. The identical CDR3 is also encoded by other nucleotide sequences in the sample. This sequence joins TRBV6-1 and TRBJ1-3; D unclear. The CDR3 is 12 amino acids. CDR1 and CDR2 from the germline V gene are MNHNS and SASEGT. The CDR3 sequence: CASTSSGNTIYF. The CDR3 DNA is TGTGCCAGCACAAGCAGTGGAAACACCATATACTTT.

This clone occurred a few times. The gene calls are TRBV6-1 and TRBJ2-5; possible D gene TRBD2, 6 bases. Germline-derived CDR1 and CDR2 are MNHNS and SASEGT. The CDR3 length is 18 residues. The V and J ends lost 1 base and 5 bases respectively, with 23 bases between them. The CDR3 region is CASSEGSFAQGGLETQYF. The CDR3, as DNA: TGTGCCAGCAGTGAAGGTAGTTTCGCGCAGGGAGGATTGGAGACCCAGTACTTC.

This clone was seen a few times. V gene TRBV25-1 combines with J gene TRBJ2-1, with 8 positions matching TRBD2. Germline V gives CDR1 MGHDK, CDR2 SYGVNS. This CDR3 has 15 amino acids. V trimming: 3 bases; J trimming: 9 bases; junction bases outside the gene matches: 10. CDR3 nucleotides: TGTGCCAGCAGTGACCGAGCGGGGGCGGTAGGTGAGCAGTTCTTC. It encodes CASSDRAGAVGEQFF.

This chain connects TRBV4-2 to TRBJ2-3; 7 positions match TRBD2. Germline V lookup: CDR1 LGHNA, CDR2 YNFKEQ. The CDR3 is 17 amino acids. With 1 base clipped from V and 7 bases from J, the junction kept 14 bases outside the gene matches. Here the CDR3 DNA reads TGTGCCAGCAGCCAAGTTCGGGGGGAACACAGCAGGTATACGCAGTATTTT. This encodes CASSQVRGEHSRYTQYF.

The chain links TRBV29-1 to TRBJ1-1; possible D gene TRBD1, 5 bases. The CDR3 has 19 residues. From germline, CDR1 is SQVTM and CDR2 ANQGSEA. Trimming stripped 4 bases from V and 0 bases from J, with 27 bases between. CDR3: CSVGGKWGMASDMNTEAFF. In DNA form, the CDR3 reads TGCAGCGTTGGGGGGAAATGGGGGATGGCAAGCGATATGAACACTGAAGCTTTCTTT.

V and J are TRBV28 and TRBJ2-2, with 8 nucleotides matching TRBD1. The germline V gene has CDR1 MDHEN and CDR2 SYDVKM. The CDR3 spans 15 residues. V gave up 4 bases and J gave up 5 bases; unmatched junction bases: 6. The CDR3 sequence: CASSSRTGSTGELFF. CDR3 coding DNA: TGTGCCAGCAGTTCGAGGACAGGGTCGACCGGGGAGCTGTTTTTT.

J is TRBJ1-1 and V is TRBV30, with D possibly matching TRBD1 (5 bases). This CDR3 has 14 amino acids. Trimming took 5 bases from V and 1 from J, leaving 14 bases between them. Germline V gives CDR1 GTSNPN, CDR2 SVGIG (reference sequence). The CDR3 nucleotides read TGTGCCTGGGGGCGGGGAGGGGCGAACACTGAAGCTTTCTTT. As protein: CAWGRGGANTEAFF.

The chain employs TRBV18 and TRBJ1-5; D gene unclear. V was pared by 5 bases and J by 6 bases, with 11 bases between. There are 13 residues in the CDR3. In germline, CDR1 is KGHSH, CDR2 LQKENI. The CDR3 DNA reads as TGTGCCAGCTCATACCAATTCGCTCAGCCCCAGCATTTT. Amino acid sequence: CASSYQFAQPQHF.